Below are 15 T cell receptor beta chains sequenced from a single sample in a study of OX40 agonist ivuxolimab in advanced cancers. Data came from immunoSEQ multiplex PCR; TCRdb stores just in-frame clones and leaves some out. The sample carries 60,000 or so clones, about 86% recorded once. Sequenced here: CD4+ or CD8+ T cells sorted from blood, sampled in a trial of the OX40 agonist ivuxolimab. The source of these receptors is an adult with an advanced solid tumor such as melanoma, head and neck, liver or kidney cancer.

This clone was detected only once. The chain recombines TRBV9 with TRBJ1-6, with 7 bases aligning to TRBD1. The CDR3 loop spans 16 amino acids. Per the germline V gene, CDR1 is SGDLS and CDR2 is YYNGEE. V was clipped by 4 bases and J by 7 bases; unmatched bases: 11. The CDR3 sequence: CASSPTDRTMNSPLHF. The CDR3 DNA is TGTGCCAGCAGCCCGACGGACAGGACTATGAATTCACCCCTCCACTTT.

This clone was detected only a few times. This sequence joins TRBV7-3 and TRBJ1-2, with a weak D call TRBD1 (6 bases). The V gene lost 2 bases and the J gene lost 8 bases, with 27 bases spanning the gap. Germline CDR1 is SGHTA and CDR2 is FQGTGA. There are 18 residues in the CDR3. The CDR3 DNA is TGTGCCAGCAGCTTAGCGCATCAAACTACAGGGTATTCTCGCGGCTACACCTTC. Protein sequence: CASSLAHQTTGYSRGYTF.

This clone was recorded once. V is TRBV11-1 and J is TRBJ1-6; the D gene is possibly TRBD1 (5 bases). CDR1 and CDR2 (germline): SGHAT, FQDESV (reference sequence). V was cut by 5 bases and J by 8 bases, with 13 bases left in between. The CDR3 loop spans 14 amino acids. Here the CDR3 reads CASSGTGRDSPLHF. In DNA form, the CDR3 reads TGTGCCAGCAGCGGGACCGGCAGAGATTCACCCCTCCACTTT.

The CDR3, as DNA: TGTGCCAGCAGCCCGTCGGGGTTAGGGACTGAAGCTTTCTTT. Protein: CASSPSGLGTEAFF. This chain connects TRBV5-4 to TRBJ1-1, with D uncertain. CDR1 and CDR2 (germline): SGHNT, YYREEE (reference sequence). The CDR3 contains 14 residues. The germline V and J ends were trimmed by 4 bases and 5 bases, with 15 bases remaining between them.

The V call is TRBV5-1, the J call TRBJ1-1; D unresolved. Trimming removed 4 bases from V and 0 bases from J, with 10 bases in between. CDR1 and CDR2 from the germline V gene are SGHRS and YFSETQ. This CDR3 has 14 amino acids. The CDR3 here is CASSPNQMNTEAFF. As DNA, the CDR3 is TGCGCCAGCAGCCCGAATCAGATGAACACTGAAGCTTTCTTT.

CDR3 sequence: CASSSQGAGTEAFF. The CDR3 nucleotides are TGTGCCAGCAGCTCACAGGGGGCTGGCACTGAAGCTTTCTTT. V and J are TRBV7-2 and TRBJ1-1, with 9 bases that match TRBD1. The CDR3 is 14 residues long. After removal of 4 bases from V and 4 bases from J, the junction contained 4 bases not matched to a gene. Germline-derived CDR1 and CDR2 are SGHTA and FQGNSA. The full variable domain, in which reference TRBV7-2 and TRBJ1-1 provide the parts outside the CDR3, is GAGVSQSPSNKVTEKGKDVELRCDPISGHTALYWYRQSLGQGLEFLIYFQGNSAPDKSGLPSDRFSAERTGGSVSTLTIQRTQQEDSAVYLCASSSQGAGTEAFFGQGTRLTVV.

The rearrangement links TRBV15 to TRBJ2-2; TRBD1 matches 8 bases. V dropped 5 bases and J dropped 6; count of bases not matched to a gene: 8. CDR1 LNHNV and CDR2 YYDKDF come from the germline V gene (reference sequence). The CDR3 contains 15 residues. The CDR3 loop is CATSPWQGAAGELFF. The CDR3 region has the DNA TGTGCCACCAGCCCCTGGCAGGGGGCGGCCGGGGAGCTGTTTTTT.

The chain uses TRBV7-9 and TRBJ1-2; D unclear. The CDR3 covers 13 residues. The V and J ends lost 1 base and 3 bases respectively, with 6 bases between them. Per the germline V gene, CDR1 is SEHNR and CDR2 is FQNEAQ (reference sequence). DNA of the CDR3: TGTGCCAGCAGCTTAGAGGGCTACTATGGCTACACCTTC. Its translation is CASSLEGYYGYTF.

V is TRBV6-1 and J is TRBJ2-7; D is tentatively TRBD1 or TRBD2 (5 bases each). The germline CDR1 and CDR2 sequences are MNHNS and SASEGT. Between the trimmed V and J ends, which lost 8 bases and 2 bases, there was a span of 16 bases. The CDR3 covers 14 residues. The chain's CDR3 is CASSIRDGPYEQYF. CDR3 coding DNA: TGTGCCAGCTCAATAAGGGACGGCCCCTACGAGCAGTACTTC.

In this sample, this clone turned up once. The chain's CDR3 is CASSHPGTGTNVLTF. Written as DNA, the CDR3 is TGTGCCAGCAGCCATCCCGGGACAGGAACCAACGTCCTGACTTTC. The chain uses TRBV7-9 and TRBJ2-6, with 8 bases aligning to TRBD1. Germline CDR1 and CDR2: SEHNR and FQNEAQ (reference sequence). The CDR3 contains 15 residues. After removal of 5 bases from V and 8 bases from J, the junction contained 8 bases not matched to a gene.

The J gene is TRBJ1-1, the V gene TRBV18; maybe TRBD1 (6 bases). With 3 bases removed from V and 0 bases from J, the gap between germline ends came to 11 bases. The CDR3 loop spans 15 amino acids. Germline CDR1 KGHSH, CDR2 LQKENI. The CDR3 loop reads CASSPGRGMNTEAFF. CDR3 nucleotide sequence: TGTGCCAGCTCACCGGGGAGGGGGATGAACACTGAAGCTTTCTTT.

This chain links TRBV30 with TRBJ2-5; a weak D match, TRBD2 (6 bases). Trimming cost V 5 bases and J 1 base, with 20 bases left between them. The CDR3 has 16 residues. Germline V gene sequence: CDR1 GTSNPN, CDR2 SVGIG (reference sequence). The CDR3 protein is CAWGGLGRGSQETQYF. CDR3 bases: TGTGCCTGGGGCGGATTGGGACGGGGGAGCCAAGAGACCCAGTACTTC.

This clone was seen a single time. This chain uses TRBV5-1 with TRBJ1-1, with D perhaps matching TRBD1 (6 bases). V was trimmed by 5 bases and J by 1 base, leaving 12 bases between them. CDR1 is SGHRS and CDR2 is YFSETQ in the germline V gene. The CDR3 spans 14 residues. The CDR3 protein is CASSEQGQNTEAFF. DNA of the CDR3: TGCGCCAGCAGTGAACAGGGTCAGAACACTGAAGCTTTCTTT.

This clone appeared once. This chain connects TRBV7-2 to TRBJ2-1; D unclear. Trimming left V 6 bases short and J 4 bases short, with 16 bases between. The germline CDR1 and CDR2 sequences are SGHTA and FQGNSA. This CDR3 contains 15 residues. The CDR3 DNA sequence: TGTGCCAGCAGTAGAGACAACCCGCCATACAATGAGCAGTTCTTC. Residues: CASSRDNPPYNEQFF.

V usage is TRBV16 and J usage is TRBJ2-1; no reliable D call. The length of the CDR3 is 15 residues. V dropped 0 bases and J dropped 4 bases, with 10 bases sitting between them. Germline V gene lookup returns CDR1 KGHSY and CDR2 FQNENV. CDR3 loop: CASSQSAARYNEQFF. CDR3 in DNA: TGTGCCAGCAGCCAATCGGCAGCTCGGTACAATGAGCAGTTCTTC.